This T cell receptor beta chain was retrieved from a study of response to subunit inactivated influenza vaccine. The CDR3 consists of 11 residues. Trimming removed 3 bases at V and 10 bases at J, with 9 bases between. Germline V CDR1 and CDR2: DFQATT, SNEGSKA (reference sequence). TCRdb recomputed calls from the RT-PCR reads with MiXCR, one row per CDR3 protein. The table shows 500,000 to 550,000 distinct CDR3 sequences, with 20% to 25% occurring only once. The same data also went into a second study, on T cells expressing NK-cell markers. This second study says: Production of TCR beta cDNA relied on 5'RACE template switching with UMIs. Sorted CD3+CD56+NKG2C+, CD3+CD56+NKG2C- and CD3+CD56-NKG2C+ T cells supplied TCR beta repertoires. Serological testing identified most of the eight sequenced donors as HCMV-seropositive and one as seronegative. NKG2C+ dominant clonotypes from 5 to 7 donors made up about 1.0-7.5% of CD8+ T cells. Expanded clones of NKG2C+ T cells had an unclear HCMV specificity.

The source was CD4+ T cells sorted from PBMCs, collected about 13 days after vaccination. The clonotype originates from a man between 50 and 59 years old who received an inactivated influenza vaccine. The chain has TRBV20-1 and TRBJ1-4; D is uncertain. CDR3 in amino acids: CSASVRGKLFF. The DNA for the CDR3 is TGCAGTGCTAGTGTTCGGGGAAAACTGTTTTTT.